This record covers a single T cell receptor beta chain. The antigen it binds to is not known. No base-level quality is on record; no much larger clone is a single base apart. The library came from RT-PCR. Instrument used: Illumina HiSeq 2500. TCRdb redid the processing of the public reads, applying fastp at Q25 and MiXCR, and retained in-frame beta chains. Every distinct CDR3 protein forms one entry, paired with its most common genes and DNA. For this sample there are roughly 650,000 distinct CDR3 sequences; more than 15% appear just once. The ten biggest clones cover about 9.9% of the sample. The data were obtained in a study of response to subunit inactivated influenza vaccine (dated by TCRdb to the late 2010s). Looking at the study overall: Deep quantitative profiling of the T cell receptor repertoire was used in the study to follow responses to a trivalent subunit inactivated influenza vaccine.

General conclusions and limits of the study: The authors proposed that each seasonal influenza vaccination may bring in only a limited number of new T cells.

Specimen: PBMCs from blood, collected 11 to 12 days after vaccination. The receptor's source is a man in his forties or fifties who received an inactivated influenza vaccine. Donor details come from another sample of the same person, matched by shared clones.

The bases read TGTGCCAGCAGTTCCAGCAGGTGGACAGATACGCAGTATTTT. Its protein is CASSSSRWTDTQYF. The rearranged chain carries TRBV6-5 and TRBJ2-3, with no confidently assigned D gene. Measured from the cysteine to the phenylalanine, the CDR3 is 14 residues long. Only CDR3 DNA is held: 42 bases, read in frame from base 1. The germline V gene sets CDR1 to MNHEY and CDR2 to SVGAGI. Cut back by 4 bases and 3 bases, the V and J ends lie 11 bases apart.